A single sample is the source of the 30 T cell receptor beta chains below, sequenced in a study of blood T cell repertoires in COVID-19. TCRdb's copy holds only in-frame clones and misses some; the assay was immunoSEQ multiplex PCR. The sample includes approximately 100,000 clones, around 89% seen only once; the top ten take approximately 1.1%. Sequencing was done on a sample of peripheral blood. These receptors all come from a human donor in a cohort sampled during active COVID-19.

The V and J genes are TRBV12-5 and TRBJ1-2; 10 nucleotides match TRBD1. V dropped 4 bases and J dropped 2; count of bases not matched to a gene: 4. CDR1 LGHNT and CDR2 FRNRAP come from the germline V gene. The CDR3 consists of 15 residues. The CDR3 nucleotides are TGTGCTAGTGGTTCGGGACAGGGGCAGAACTATGGCTACACCTTC. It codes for CASGSGQGQNYGYTF.

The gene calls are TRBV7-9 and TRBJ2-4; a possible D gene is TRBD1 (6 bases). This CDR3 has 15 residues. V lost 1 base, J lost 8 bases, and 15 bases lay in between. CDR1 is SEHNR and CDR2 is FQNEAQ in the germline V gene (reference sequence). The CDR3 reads CASSLGGNRADIQYF. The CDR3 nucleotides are TGTGCCAGCAGCTTAGGAGGAAACAGGGCGGACATTCAGTACTTC.

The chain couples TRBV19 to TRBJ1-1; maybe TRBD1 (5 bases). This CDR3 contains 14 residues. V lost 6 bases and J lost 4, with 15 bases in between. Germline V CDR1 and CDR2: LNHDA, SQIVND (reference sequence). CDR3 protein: CASSQGVGSTEAFF. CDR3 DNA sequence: TGTGCCAGTAGCCAGGGCGTGGGTTCCACTGAAGCTTTCTTT.

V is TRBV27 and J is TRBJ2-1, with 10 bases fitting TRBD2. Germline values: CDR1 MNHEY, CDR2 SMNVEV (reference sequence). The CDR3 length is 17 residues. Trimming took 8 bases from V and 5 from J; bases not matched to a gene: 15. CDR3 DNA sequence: TGTGCCAGCTCACGAATAGCGGGAGGCGGGACACACAATGAGCAGTTCTTC. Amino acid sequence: CASSRIAGGGTHNEQFF.

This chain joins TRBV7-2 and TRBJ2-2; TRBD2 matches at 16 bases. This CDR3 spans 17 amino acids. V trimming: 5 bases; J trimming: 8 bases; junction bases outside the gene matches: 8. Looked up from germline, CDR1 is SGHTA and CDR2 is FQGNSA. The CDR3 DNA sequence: TGTGCCAGCAGCCCGCCGGGACTAGCGGGAGGGGCGGGGGAGCTGTTTTTT. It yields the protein CASSPPGLAGGAGELFF.

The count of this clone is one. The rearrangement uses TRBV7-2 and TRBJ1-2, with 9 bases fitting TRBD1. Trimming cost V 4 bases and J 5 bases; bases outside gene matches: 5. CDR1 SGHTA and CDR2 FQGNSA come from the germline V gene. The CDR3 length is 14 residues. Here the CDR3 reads CASSSLQGAYGYTF. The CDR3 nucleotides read TGTGCCAGCAGCTCCCTACAGGGGGCGTATGGCTACACCTTC.

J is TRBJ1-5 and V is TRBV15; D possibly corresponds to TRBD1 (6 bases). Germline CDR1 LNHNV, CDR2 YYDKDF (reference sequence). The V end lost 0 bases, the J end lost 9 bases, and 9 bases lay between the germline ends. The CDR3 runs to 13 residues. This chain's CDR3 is CATSREGGSPQHF. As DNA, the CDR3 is TGTGCCACCAGCAGAGAAGGGGGATCGCCCCAGCATTTT.

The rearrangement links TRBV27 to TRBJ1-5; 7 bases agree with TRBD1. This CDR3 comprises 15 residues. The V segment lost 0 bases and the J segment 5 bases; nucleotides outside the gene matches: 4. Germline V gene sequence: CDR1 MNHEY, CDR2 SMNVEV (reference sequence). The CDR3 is CASSLSWTGDQPQHF. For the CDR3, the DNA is TGTGCCAGCAGTTTATCCTGGACAGGAGATCAGCCCCAGCATTTT.

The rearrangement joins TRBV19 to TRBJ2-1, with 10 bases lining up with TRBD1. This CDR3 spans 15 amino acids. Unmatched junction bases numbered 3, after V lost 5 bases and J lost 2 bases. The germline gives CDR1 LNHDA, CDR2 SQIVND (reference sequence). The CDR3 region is CASSSGTGAYNEQFF. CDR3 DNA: TGTGCCAGTAGTTCCGGGACAGGGGCCTACAATGAGCAGTTCTTC.

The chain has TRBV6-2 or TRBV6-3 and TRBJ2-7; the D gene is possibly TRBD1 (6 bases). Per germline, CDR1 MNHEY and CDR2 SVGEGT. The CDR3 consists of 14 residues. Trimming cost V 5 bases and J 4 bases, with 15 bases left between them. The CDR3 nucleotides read TGTGCCAGCAGTACGTGGACAGATCATTACGAGCAGTACTTC. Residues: CASSTWTDHYEQYF.

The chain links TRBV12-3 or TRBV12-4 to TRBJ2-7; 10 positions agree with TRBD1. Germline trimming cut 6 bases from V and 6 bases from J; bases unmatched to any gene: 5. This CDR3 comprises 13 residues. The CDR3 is CASSGQGGSEQYF. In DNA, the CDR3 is TGTGCCAGCAGCGGACAGGGGGGCAGCGAGCAGTACTTC.

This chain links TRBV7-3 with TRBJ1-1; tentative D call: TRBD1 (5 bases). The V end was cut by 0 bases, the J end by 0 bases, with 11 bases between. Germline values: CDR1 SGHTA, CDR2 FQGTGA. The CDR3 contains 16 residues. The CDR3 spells CASSLTPTAMNTEAFF. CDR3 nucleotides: TGTGCCAGCAGCTTAACCCCGACAGCGATGAACACTGAAGCTTTCTTT.

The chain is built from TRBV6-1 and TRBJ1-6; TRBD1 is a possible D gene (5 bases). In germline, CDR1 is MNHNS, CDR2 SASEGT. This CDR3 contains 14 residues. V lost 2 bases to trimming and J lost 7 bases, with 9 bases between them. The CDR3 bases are TGTGCCAGCAGTGAAACGGCAGGGAATTCACCCCTCCACTTT. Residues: CASSETAGNSPLHF.

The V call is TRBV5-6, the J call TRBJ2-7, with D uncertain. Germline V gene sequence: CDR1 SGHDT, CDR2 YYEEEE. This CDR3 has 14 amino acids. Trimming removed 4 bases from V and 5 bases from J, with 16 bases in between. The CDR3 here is CASSPYLVFHEQYF. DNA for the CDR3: TGTGCCAGCAGCCCCTATTTAGTTTTCCACGAGCAGTACTTC.

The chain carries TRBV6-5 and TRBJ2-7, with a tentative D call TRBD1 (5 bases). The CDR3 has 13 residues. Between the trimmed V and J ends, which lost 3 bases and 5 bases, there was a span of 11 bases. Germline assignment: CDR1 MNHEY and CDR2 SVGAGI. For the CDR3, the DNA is TGTGCCAGCAGTTATTCCAGGGTCAACGAGCAGTACTTC. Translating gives CASSYSRVNEQYF.

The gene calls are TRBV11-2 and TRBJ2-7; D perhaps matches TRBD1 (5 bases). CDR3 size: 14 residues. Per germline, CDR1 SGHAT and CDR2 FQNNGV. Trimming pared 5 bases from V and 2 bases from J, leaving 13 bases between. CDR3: CASSPWTDTYEQYF. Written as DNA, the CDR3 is TGTGCCAGCAGCCCTTGGACGGACACCTACGAGCAGTACTTC. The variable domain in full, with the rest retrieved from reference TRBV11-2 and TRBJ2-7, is EAGVAQSPRYKIIEKRQSVAFWCNPISGHATLYWYQQILGQGPKLLIQFQNNGVVDDSQLPKDRFSAERLKGVDSTLKIQPAKLEDSAVYLCASSPWTDTYEQYFGPGTRLTVT.

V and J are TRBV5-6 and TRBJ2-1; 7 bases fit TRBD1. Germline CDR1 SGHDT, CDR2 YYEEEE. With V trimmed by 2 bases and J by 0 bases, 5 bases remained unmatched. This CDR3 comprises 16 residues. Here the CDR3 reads CASSFYRTGSYNEQFF. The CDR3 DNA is TGTGCCAGCAGCTTCTATAGGACAGGCTCCTACAATGAGCAGTTCTTC. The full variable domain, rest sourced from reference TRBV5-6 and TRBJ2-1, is DAGVTQSPTHLIKTRGQQVTLRCSPKSGHDTVSWYQQALGQGPQFIFQYYEEEERQRGNFPDRFSGHQFPNYSSELNVNALLLGDSALYLCASSFYRTGSYNEQFFGPGTRLTVL.

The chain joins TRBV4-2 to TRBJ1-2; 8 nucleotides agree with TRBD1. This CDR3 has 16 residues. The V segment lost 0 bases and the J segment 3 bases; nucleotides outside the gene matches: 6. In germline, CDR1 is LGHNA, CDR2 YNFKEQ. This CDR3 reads CASSQDGTGAYYGYTF. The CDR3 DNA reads TGTGCCAGCAGCCAAGACGGGACAGGTGCTTACTATGGCTACACCTTC.

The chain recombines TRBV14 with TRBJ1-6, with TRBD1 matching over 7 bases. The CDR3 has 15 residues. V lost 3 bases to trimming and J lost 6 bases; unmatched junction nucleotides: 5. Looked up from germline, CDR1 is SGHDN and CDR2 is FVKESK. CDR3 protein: CASSHRTGGNSPLHF. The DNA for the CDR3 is TGTGCCAGCAGCCACCGGACAGGCGGTAATTCACCCCTCCACTTT. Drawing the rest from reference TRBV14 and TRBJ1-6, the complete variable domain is EAGVTQFPSHSVIEKGQTVTLRCDPISGHDNLYWYRRVMGKEIKFLLHFVKESKQDESGMPNNRFLAERTGGTYSTLKVQPAELEDSGVYFCASSHRTGGNSPLHFGNGTRLTVT.

For the CDR3, the DNA is TGTGCCAGTAGTCCCTTAGACAGCCCCTACGAGCAGTACTTC. Protein: CASSPLDSPYEQYF. This chain joins TRBV19 and TRBJ2-7, with D tentatively TRBD1 (5 bases). Trimming removed 5 bases from V and 2 bases from J, with 13 bases in between. Looked up from germline, CDR1 is LNHDA and CDR2 is SQIVND (reference sequence). The length of the CDR3 is 14 residues.

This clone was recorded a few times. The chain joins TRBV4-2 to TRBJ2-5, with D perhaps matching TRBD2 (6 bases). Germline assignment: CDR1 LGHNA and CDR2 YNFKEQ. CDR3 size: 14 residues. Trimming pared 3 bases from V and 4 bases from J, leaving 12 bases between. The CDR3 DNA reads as TGTGCCAGCAGCCACAGGCGGGAACGAGAGACCCAGTACTTC. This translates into CASSHRRERETQYF.

DNA for the CDR3: TGCGCCAGCACCCGAGGACAGAATACCTACAATGAGCAGTTCTTC. It codes for CASTRGQNTYNEQFF. The chain combines TRBV23-1 with TRBJ2-1, with TRBD1 as a possible D gene (6 bases). TRBV23-1 is labeled an ORF, and its function is uncertain. The ends were cut back, 7 bases at V and 2 bases at J, with 15 bases in the middle. The CDR3 covers 15 residues.

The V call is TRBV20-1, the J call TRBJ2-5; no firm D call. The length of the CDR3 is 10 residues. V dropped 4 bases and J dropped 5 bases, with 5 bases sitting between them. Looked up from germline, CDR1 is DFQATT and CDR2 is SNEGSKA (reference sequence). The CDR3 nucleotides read TGCAGTGCTACCGCGGAGACCCAGTACTTC. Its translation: CSATAETQYF.

CDR3 nucleotide sequence: TGTGCCAGCAGCCATACGGGACAGAGCTCCTACGAGCAGTACTTC. This encodes CASSHTGQSSYEQYF. The gene calls are TRBV4-2 and TRBJ2-7; 7 positions agree with TRBD1. From germline, CDR1 is LGHNA and CDR2 YNFKEQ. There are 15 residues in the CDR3. Unmatched junction bases numbered 5, after V lost 3 bases and J lost 0 bases.

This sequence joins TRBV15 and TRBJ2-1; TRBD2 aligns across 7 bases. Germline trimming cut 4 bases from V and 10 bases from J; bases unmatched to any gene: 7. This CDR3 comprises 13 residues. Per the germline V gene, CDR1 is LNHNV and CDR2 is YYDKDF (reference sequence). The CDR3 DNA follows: TGTGCCACCAGCACCCCTCCTAGCGGCGAGCAGTTCTTC. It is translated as CATSTPPSGEQFF.

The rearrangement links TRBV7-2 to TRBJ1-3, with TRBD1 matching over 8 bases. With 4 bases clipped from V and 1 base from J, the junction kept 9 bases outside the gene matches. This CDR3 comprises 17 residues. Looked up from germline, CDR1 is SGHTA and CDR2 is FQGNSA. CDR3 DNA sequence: TGTGCCAGCAGCTCTGGACAGGGAGGAGGATCTGGAAACACCATATATTTT. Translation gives CASSSGQGGGSGNTIYF.

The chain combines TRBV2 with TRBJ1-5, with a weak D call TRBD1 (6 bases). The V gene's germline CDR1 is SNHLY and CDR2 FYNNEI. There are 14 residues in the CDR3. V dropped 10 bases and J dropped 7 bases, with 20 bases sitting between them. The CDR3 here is CATSRTAYVQPQHF. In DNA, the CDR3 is TGTGCCACCTCTCGGACAGCCTACGTACAGCCCCAGCATTTT. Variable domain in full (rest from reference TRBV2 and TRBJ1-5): EPEVTQTPSHQVTQMGQEVILRCVPISNHLYFYWYRQILGQKVEFLVSFYNNEISEKSEIFDDQFSVERPDGSNFTLKIRSTKLEDSAMYFCATSRTAYVQPQHFGDGTRLSIL.

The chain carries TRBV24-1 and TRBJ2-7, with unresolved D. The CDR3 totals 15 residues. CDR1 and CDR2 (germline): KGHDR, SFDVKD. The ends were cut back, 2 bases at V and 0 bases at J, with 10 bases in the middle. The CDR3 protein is CATSDSGARSYEQYF. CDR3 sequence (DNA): TGTGCCACCAGTGATTCAGGTGCGCGCTCCTACGAGCAGTACTTC.

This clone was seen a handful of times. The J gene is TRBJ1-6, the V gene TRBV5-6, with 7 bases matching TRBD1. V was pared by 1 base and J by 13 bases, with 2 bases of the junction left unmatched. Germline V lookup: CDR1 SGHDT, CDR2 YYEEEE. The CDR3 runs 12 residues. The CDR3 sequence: CASSLSRGPLHF. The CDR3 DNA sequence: TGTGCCAGCAGCTTGTCCAGGGGGCCCCTCCACTTT.

CDR3 sequence: CASSLGVGREVVGYTF. CDR3 nucleotide sequence: TGTGCCAGCAGCTTAGGAGTCGGCAGGGAGGTGGTTGGCTACACCTTC. The chain combines TRBV7-6 with TRBJ1-2; D might be TRBD1 (5 bases). The V end was cut by 1 base, the J end by 7 bases, with 19 bases between. The germline CDR1 and CDR2 sequences are SGHVS and FNYEAQ. The CDR3 is 16 residues long.